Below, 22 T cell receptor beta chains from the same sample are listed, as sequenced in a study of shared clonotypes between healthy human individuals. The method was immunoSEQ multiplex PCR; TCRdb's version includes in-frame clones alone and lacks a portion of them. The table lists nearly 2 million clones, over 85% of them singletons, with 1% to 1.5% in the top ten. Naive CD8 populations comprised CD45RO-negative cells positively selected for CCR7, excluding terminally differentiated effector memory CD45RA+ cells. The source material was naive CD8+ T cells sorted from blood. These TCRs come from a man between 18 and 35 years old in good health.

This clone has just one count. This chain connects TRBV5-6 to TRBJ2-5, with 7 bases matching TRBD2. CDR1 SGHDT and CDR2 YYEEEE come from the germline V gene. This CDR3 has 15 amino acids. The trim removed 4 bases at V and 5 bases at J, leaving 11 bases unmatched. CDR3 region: CASSPEAGPGETQYF. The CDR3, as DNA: TGTGCCAGCAGCCCGGAAGCGGGACCTGGGGAGACCCAGTACTTC.

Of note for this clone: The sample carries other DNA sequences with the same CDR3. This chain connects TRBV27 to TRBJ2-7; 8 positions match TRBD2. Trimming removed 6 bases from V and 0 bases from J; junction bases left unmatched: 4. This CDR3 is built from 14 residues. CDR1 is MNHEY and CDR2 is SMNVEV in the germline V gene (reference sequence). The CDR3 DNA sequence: TGTGCCAGCAGCGGGGGGGGTAGCTCCTACGAGCAGTACTTC. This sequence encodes CASSGGGSSYEQYF.

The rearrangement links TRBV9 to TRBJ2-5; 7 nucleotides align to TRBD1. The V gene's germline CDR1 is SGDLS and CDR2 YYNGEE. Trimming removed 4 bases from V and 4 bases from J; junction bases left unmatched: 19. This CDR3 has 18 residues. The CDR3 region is CASSPVDDQTGSRETQYF. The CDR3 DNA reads TGTGCCAGCAGCCCTGTAGACGACCAGACAGGGTCCAGAGAGACCCAGTACTTC.

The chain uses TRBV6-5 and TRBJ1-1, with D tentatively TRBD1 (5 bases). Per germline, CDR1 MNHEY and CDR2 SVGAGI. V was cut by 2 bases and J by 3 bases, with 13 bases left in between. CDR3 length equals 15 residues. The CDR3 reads CASSYQGRRDTEAFF. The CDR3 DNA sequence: TGTGCCAGCAGTTACCAGGGACGGAGGGACACTGAAGCTTTCTTT.

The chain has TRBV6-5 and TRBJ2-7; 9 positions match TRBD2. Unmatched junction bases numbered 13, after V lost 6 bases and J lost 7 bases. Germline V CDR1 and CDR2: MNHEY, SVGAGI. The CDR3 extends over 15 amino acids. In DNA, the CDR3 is TGTGCCAGCAGAGAGTTGACTAGCGGCTCTCGAGAGCAGTACTTC. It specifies CASRELTSGSREQYF.

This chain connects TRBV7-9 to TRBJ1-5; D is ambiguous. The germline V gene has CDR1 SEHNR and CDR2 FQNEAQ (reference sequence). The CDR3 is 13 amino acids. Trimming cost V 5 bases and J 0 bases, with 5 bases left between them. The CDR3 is CASSNNSNQPQHF. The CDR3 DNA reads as TGTGCCAGCAGCAATAATAGCAATCAGCCCCAGCATTTT.

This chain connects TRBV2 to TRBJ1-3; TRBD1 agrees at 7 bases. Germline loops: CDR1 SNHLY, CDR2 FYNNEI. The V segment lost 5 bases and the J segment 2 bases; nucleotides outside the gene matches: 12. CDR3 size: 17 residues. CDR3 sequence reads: CASSLYTQGPAGNTIYF. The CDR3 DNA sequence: TGTGCCAGCAGTCTTTATACACAGGGGCCCGCTGGAAACACCATATATTTT.

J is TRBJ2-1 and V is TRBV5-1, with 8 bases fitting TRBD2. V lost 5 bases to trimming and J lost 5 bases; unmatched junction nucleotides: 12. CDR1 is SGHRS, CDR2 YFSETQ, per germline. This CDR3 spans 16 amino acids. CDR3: CASRSAPGLGNNEQFF. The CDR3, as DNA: TGCGCCAGCAGAAGCGCCCCGGGACTAGGGAACAATGAGCAGTTCTTC.

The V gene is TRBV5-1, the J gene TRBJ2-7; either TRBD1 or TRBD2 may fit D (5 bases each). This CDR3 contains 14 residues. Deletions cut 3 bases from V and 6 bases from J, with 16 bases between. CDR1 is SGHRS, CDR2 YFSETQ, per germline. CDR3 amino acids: CASSWGTFLAEQYF. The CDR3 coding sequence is TGCGCCAGCAGCTGGGGGACGTTTTTAGCCGAGCAGTACTTC.

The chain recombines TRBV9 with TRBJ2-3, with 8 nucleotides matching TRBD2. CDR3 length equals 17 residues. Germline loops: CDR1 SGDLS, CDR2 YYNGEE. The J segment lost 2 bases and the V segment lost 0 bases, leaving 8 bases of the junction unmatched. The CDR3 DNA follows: TGTGCCAGCAGCGTAGCCGGAGCGGGGGCCGTCACAGATACGCAGTATTTT. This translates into CASSVAGAGAVTDTQYF.

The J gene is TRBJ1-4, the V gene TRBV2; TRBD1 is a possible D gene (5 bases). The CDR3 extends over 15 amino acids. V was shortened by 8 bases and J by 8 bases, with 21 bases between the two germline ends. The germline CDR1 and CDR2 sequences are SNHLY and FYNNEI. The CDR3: CASHVGSQGPEKLFF. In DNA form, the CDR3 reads TGTGCCAGCCATGTCGGGTCCCAGGGACCCGAAAAACTGTTTTTT.

The CDR3 nucleotides read TGTGCCAGCTATCGTGGTGGCACAGATACGCAGTATTTT. It translates to CASYRGGTDTQYF. J is TRBJ2-3 and V is TRBV28; D not resolved. This CDR3 comprises 13 residues. V was clipped by 8 bases and J by 1 base, with 10 bases between them. The germline V gene encodes CDR1 MDHEN and CDR2 SYDVKM.

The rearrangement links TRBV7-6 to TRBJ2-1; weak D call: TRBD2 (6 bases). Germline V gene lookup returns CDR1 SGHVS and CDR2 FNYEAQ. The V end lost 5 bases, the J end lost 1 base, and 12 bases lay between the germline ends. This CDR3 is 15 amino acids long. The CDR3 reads CASSPTAGSYNEQFF. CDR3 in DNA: TGTGCCAGCAGCCCCACTGCGGGGTCCTACAATGAGCAGTTCTTC.

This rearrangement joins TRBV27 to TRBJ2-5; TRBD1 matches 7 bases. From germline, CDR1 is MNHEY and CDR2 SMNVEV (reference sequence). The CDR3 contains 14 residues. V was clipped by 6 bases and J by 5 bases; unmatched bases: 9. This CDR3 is CASRLVDRSETQYF. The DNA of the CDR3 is TGTGCCAGCAGACTCGTGGACAGGTCGGAGACCCAGTACTTC.

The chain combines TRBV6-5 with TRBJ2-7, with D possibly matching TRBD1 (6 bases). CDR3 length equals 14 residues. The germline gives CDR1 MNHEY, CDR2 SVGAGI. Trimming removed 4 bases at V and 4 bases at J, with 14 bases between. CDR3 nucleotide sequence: TGTGCCAGCAGTTCGATACAGGGTTCTTACGAGCAGTACTTC. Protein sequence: CASSSIQGSYEQYF.

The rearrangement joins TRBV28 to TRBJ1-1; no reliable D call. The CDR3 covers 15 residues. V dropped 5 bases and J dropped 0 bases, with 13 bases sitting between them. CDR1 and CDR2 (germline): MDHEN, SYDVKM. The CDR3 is CASSPAVGMNTEAFF. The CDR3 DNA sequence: TGTGCCAGCAGTCCCGCGGTGGGGATGAACACTGAAGCTTTCTTT.

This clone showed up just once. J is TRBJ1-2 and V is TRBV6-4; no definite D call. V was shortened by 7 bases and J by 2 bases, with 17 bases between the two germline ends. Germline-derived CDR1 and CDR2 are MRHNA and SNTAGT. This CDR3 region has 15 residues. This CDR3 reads CASTPRVGSNYGYTF. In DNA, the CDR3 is TGTGCCAGCACTCCCCGTGTGGGGTCAAACTATGGCTACACCTTC.

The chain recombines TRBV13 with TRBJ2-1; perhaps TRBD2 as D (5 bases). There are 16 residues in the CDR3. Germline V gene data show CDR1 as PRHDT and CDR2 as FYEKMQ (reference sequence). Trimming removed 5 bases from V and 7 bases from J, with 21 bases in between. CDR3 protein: CASSKEWRGPDNEQFF. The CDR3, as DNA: TGTGCCAGCAGCAAAGAATGGAGAGGGCCGGATAATGAGCAGTTCTTC.

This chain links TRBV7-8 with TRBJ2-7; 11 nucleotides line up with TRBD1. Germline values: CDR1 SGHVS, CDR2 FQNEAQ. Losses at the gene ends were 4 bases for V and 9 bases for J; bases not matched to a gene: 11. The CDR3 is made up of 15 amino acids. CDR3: CASSSPGTGGSVQYF. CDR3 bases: TGTGCCAGCAGCTCCCCCGGGACAGGGGGGTCGGTGCAGTACTTC.

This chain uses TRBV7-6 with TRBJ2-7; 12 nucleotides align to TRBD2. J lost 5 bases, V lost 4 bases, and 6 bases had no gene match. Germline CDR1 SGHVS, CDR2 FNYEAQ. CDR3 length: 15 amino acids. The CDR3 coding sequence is TGTGCCAGCAGCTCGGGACTAGCGGGTGTCGACGAGCAGTACTTC. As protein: CASSSGLAGVDEQYF.

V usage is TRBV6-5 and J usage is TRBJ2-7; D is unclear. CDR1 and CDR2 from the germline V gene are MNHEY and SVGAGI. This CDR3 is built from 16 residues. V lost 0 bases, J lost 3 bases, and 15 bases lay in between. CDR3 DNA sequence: TGTGCCAGCAGTTACTCGAAGTGGGCGGTCGGCTACGAGCAGTACTTC. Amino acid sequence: CASSYSKWAVGYEQYF.

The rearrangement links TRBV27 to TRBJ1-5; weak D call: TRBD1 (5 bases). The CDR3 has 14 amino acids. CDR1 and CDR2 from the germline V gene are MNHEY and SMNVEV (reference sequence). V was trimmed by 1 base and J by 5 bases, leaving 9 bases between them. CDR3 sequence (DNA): TGTGCCAGCAGTTTATGGTCAGGGCATCAGCCCCAGCATTTT. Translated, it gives CASSLWSGHQPQHF.